The 27 T cell receptor beta chains given below trace back to one sample, sequenced in a study of neurological immune-mediated disorders (dated by TCRdb to between 2018 and 2021). The library was produced with 5' RACE. Sequencing used an Illumina HiSeq 2500. TCRdb's own reprocessing of the public reads used fastp at Q25 and MiXCR and kept productive beta chains. CDR3 protein duplicates are merged, each entry listing the most common genes and DNA. The sample includes 65,000 to 75,000 distinct CDR3 sequences, with 4.8% observed a single time. The ten largest make up over 2% of the sample. The source material was PBMCs. These receptors were collected from a woman in her seventies with multiple sclerosis.

This clonotype was seen repeatedly, ten times or more. V gene TRBV6-6 combines with J gene TRBJ2-1, with TRBD2 matching 10 bases. The germline V gene has CDR1 MNHNY and CDR2 SVGAGI (reference sequence). The CDR3 covers 15 residues. V shed 5 bases, J shed 2 bases, and the junction held 3 bases outside the gene matches. CDR3 coding DNA: TGTGCCAGCAGTATTAGCGGGAGGACCTACAATGAGCAGTTCTTC. Translation gives CASSISGRTYNEQFF.

The rearrangement links TRBV4-2 to TRBJ1-1, with 12 bases lining up with TRBD1. There are 19 residues in the CDR3. The junction had 10 bases not matched to a gene; V was cut back by 2 bases and J by 0 bases. The V gene's germline CDR1 is LGHNA and CDR2 YNFKEQ. CDR3 in amino acids: CASSQPEGQGAFMNTEAFF. Written as DNA, the CDR3 is TGTGCCAGCAGCCAACCCGAGGGACAGGGGGCATTCATGAACACTGAAGCTTTCTTT.

Many counts were recorded for this clonotype. V gene TRBV29-1 combines with J gene TRBJ2-1; D may be TRBD1 or TRBD2 (5 bases each). The length of the CDR3 is 13 residues. CDR1 SQVTM and CDR2 ANQGSEA come from the germline V gene. V lost 6 bases, J lost 0 bases, and 9 bases lay in between. The CDR3 sequence: CSVKGPSYNEQFF. CDR3 nucleotide sequence: TGCAGCGTGAAGGGACCCTCCTACAATGAGCAGTTCTTC.

This clonotype was seen repeatedly, ten times or more. The chain employs TRBV7-2 and TRBJ2-2, with TRBD2 matching over 15 bases. Losses at the gene ends were 5 bases for V and 4 bases for J; bases not matched to a gene: 14. The germline CDR1 and CDR2 sequences are SGHTA and FQGNSA. This CDR3 contains 20 residues. Here the CDR3 DNA reads TGTGCCAGCAGCCTACGACCAACTGGACTAGCGGGAGGGAGCACCGGGGAGCTGTTTTTT. The encoded protein is CASSLRPTGLAGGSTGELFF. Full variable domain (outside the CDR3, taken from reference TRBV7-2 and TRBJ2-2): GAGVSQSPSNKVTEKGKDVELRCDPISGHTALYWYRQSLGQGLEFLIYFQGNSAPDKSGLPSDRFSAERTGGSVSTLTIQRTQQEDSAVYLCASSLRPTGLAGGSTGELFFGEGSRLTVL.

The V call is TRBV20-1, the J call TRBJ1-5; D is unresolved. The ends were cut back, 1 base at V and 0 bases at J, with 10 bases in the middle. The CDR3 is 15 residues long. Germline V CDR1 and CDR2: DFQATT, SNEGSKA (reference sequence). In DNA, the CDR3 is TGCAGTGCTAGAGCTACAGATTATAGCAATCAGCCCCAGCATTTT. Its translation is CSARATDYSNQPQHF.

V and J are TRBV19 and TRBJ2-1; 7 bases match TRBD2. This CDR3 spans 16 amino acids. Germline CDR1 reads LNHDA; CDR2 reads SQIVND (reference sequence). V was clipped by 1 base and J by 7 bases; unmatched bases: 10. The CDR3 DNA reads TGTGCCAGTAGTATAGGGTCGGCGGGAGTTTATAATGAGCAGTTCTTC. Translation gives CASSIGSAGVYNEQFF.

The sample holds a few counts of this clonotype. This chain joins TRBV19 and TRBJ1-5; TRBD1 might be the D (6 bases). V gave up 5 bases and J gave up 0 bases, with 17 bases separating them. This CDR3 contains 17 residues. Germline V gives CDR1 LNHDA, CDR2 SQIVND (reference sequence). The CDR3 nucleotides are TGTGCCAGTAGTCCTACCCGGACAGCTCATAGCAATCAGCCCCAGCATTTT. This codes for CASSPTRTAHSNQPQHF.

This clonotype was observed at least ten times. The chain is built from TRBV6-5 and TRBJ2-2, with TRBD2 identical over 10 bases. Germline-derived CDR1 and CDR2 are MNHEY and SVGAGI. CDR3 length equals 14 residues. Trimming removed 6 bases from V and 4 bases from J; junction bases left unmatched: 2. CDR3 loop: CASSRTSGTGELFF. As DNA, the CDR3 is TGTGCCAGCAGCCGGACTAGCGGCACCGGGGAGCTGTTTTTT.

This clonotype showed up many times. This chain joins TRBV12-3 or TRBV12-4 and TRBJ2-7, with D perhaps being TRBD1 or TRBD2 (6 bases each). CDR3 length: 15 residues. Trimming cost V 6 bases and J 2 bases, with 17 bases left between them. The CDR3 bases are TGTGCCAGCAGCCGAGGAGGGGGAACAGCCTACGAGCAGTACTTC. Its translation: CASSRGGGTAYEQYF.

This clonotype was recorded many times. V and J are TRBV4-1 and TRBJ1-5; maybe TRBD1 (6 bases). Germline CDR1 MGHRA, CDR2 YSYEKL. The CDR3 runs 18 residues. V shed 3 bases and J shed 4 bases, with 22 bases lying between them. CDR3 in DNA: TGCGCCAGCAGCCAGACCCCAGTTCCCAGGGGAGCTAATCAGCCCCAGCATTTT. It encodes CASSQTPVPRGANQPQHF.

This clonotype has a count of ten or more. The rearrangement uses TRBV2 and TRBJ1-2; D remains ambiguous. Trimming removed 0 bases from V and 7 bases from J, with 9 bases in between. Germline V lookup: CDR1 SNHLY, CDR2 FYNNEI. This CDR3 comprises 13 residues. The CDR3 here is CASSEALGGGYTF. The CDR3 DNA reads TGTGCCAGCAGTGAAGCGCTTGGAGGTGGCTACACCTTC.

This clonotype was counted a single time. A much larger clone is a single base away; this may be a read error. The V and J genes are TRBV20-1 and TRBJ1-1; D gene ambiguous. The length of the CDR3 is 12 residues. V lost 7 bases and J 2 bases, leaving 11 bases between the germline ends. Germline values: CDR1 DFQATT, CDR2 SNEGSKA (reference sequence). In DNA form, the CDR3 reads TGCAGTGATAGTCACATAAACACTGAAGCTTTCTTT. Amino acid sequence: CSDSHINTEAFF.

A remark on this clonotype: One end of the junction varies from germline; a read error may be responsible. The chain's CDR3 is CASSLDRPNTGELFF. CDR3 DNA sequence: TGCGCCAGCAGCCTGGACAGGCCGAACACCGGGGAGCTATTTTTT. This chain connects TRBV5-1 to TRBJ2-2, with 7 bases matching TRBD1. The CDR3 has 15 residues. Germline CDR1 is SGHRS and CDR2 is YFSETQ.

A few counts support this clonotype. This chain links TRBV29-1 with TRBJ1-1; a possible D gene is TRBD1 (5 bases). Germline CDR1 SQVTM, CDR2 ANQGSEA. This CDR3 region has 16 residues. The V end lost 0 bases, the J end lost 4 bases, and 18 bases lay between the germline ends. The CDR3 bases are TGCAGCGTTGAAGACGCTGGACAAACGATGGGCACTGAAGCTTTCTTT. It codes for CSVEDAGQTMGTEAFF.

This clonotype came up many times. The rearrangement links TRBV20-1 to TRBJ2-7, with D possibly matching TRBD2 (7 bases). CDR3 length: 15 amino acids. Looked up from germline, CDR1 is DFQATT and CDR2 is SNEGSKA (reference sequence). Trimming took off 5 bases at V and 3 bases at J, with 20 bases between the two ends. The CDR3 here is CSASGGGSGSYEQYF. In DNA, the CDR3 is TGCAGTGCTTCTGGGGGCGGGAGTGGAAGCTACGAGCAGTACTTC.

Many counts were recorded for this clonotype. The V gene is TRBV15, the J gene TRBJ2-6; TRBD1 matches at 12 bases. V shed 4 bases, J shed 0 bases, and the junction held 7 bases outside the gene matches. Germline assignment: CDR1 LNHNV and CDR2 YYDKDF (reference sequence). This CDR3 is 19 amino acids long. CDR3 in DNA: TGTGCCACCAGCAATTCACCGGGACAGGGGGCCTCTGGGGCCAACGTCCTGACTTTC. Translating gives CATSNSPGQGASGANVLTF.

This clonotype has a count of ten or more. The CDR3 is CASSFQGASTDTQYF. Here the CDR3 DNA reads TGCGCCAGCAGCTTTCAGGGGGCGAGCACAGATACGCAGTATTTT. The chain uses TRBV5-1 and TRBJ2-3; 8 bases are a match to TRBD1. Germline V gene data show CDR1 as SGHRS and CDR2 as YFSETQ. J gave up 0 bases and V 2 bases, and 2 bases lay outside the gene matches. This CDR3 has 15 amino acids.

This clonotype was seen many times. The rearrangement joins TRBV5-1 to TRBJ1-3, with a tentative D call TRBD1 (5 bases). Germline V gene lookup returns CDR1 SGHRS and CDR2 YFSETQ. Trimming left V 2 bases short and J 1 base short, with 7 bases between. This CDR3 is 14 amino acids long. The DNA of the CDR3 is TGCGCCAGCAGCTTAGGGGCATCTGGAAACACCATATATTTT. It yields the protein CASSLGASGNTIYF.

By frequency in the sample, this clonotype is medium-sized. The rearrangement uses TRBV20-1 and TRBJ2-2, with D maybe TRBD1 (6 bases). The length of the CDR3 is 16 residues. From germline, CDR1 is DFQATT and CDR2 SNEGSKA (reference sequence). The ends were cut back, 1 base at V and 0 bases at J, with 12 bases in the middle. CDR3 DNA sequence: TGCAGTGCTAGAGCCAACAGGGCCTCGAACACCGGGGAGCTGTTTTTT. Translating gives CSARANRASNTGELFF.

This clonotype was counted ten times or more. V gene TRBV5-1 combines with J gene TRBJ1-4; D is undetermined. CDR3 length: 15 residues. Per germline, CDR1 SGHRS and CDR2 YFSETQ. Trimming left V 0 bases short and J 10 bases short, with 16 bases between. CDR3 residues: CASSLDSRDTRKLFF. Here the CDR3 DNA reads TGCGCCAGCAGCTTGGATAGCCGGGATACACGAAAACTGTTTTTT.

This clonotype came up many times. The J gene is TRBJ2-2, the V gene TRBV7-2, with 10 bases lining up with TRBD1. This CDR3 has 16 amino acids. CDR1 and CDR2 from the germline V gene are SGHTA and FQGNSA. With 6 bases clipped from V and 0 bases from J, the junction kept 4 bases outside the gene matches. The CDR3 sequence: CASRRDRGANTGELFF. The CDR3 coding sequence is TGTGCCAGCAGACGGGACAGGGGCGCGAACACCGGGGAGCTGTTTTTT. Full variable domain (remainder filled in from reference TRBV7-2 and TRBJ2-2): GAGVSQSPSNKVTEKGKDVELRCDPISGHTALYWYRQSLGQGLEFLIYFQGNSAPDKSGLPSDRFSAERTGGSVSTLTIQRTQQEDSAVYLCASRRDRGANTGELFFGEGSRLTVL.

The chain carries TRBV4-2 and TRBJ1-1; 8 bases are shared with TRBD1. The V segment lost 0 bases and the J segment 4 bases; nucleotides outside the gene matches: 7. Germline V CDR1 and CDR2: LGHNA, YNFKEQ. The CDR3 spans 16 residues. CDR3 bases: TGTGCCAGCAGCCAAGATAGGCAGGGGGCGGGCACTGAAGCTTTCTTT. Protein sequence: CASSQDRQGAGTEAFF.

This clonotype was recorded at least ten times. The genes are TRBV12-3 or TRBV12-4 and TRBJ1-3; maybe TRBD1 (6 bases). V was pared by 7 bases and J by 0 bases, with 13 bases between. CDR3 size: 15 residues. This CDR3 is CASTLGGSSGNTIYF. The CDR3 DNA reads TGTGCCAGCACCCTTGGGGGCAGCTCTGGAAACACCATATATTTT.

This clonotype came up many times. The genes are TRBV20-1 and TRBJ2-1; D unclear. The germline V and J ends were trimmed by 3 bases and 9 bases, with 15 bases remaining between them. The germline gives CDR1 DFQATT, CDR2 SNEGSKA (reference sequence). The CDR3 consists of 13 residues. The CDR3, as DNA: TGCAGTGCTAGTGCCCCCCCCATGGGTGAGCAGTTCTTC. Protein sequence: CSASAPPMGEQFF.

This clonotype has ten or more counts. The CDR3 DNA sequence: TGTGCCAGCAGGCTCGGAGGGGAAGTCACTGAAGCTTTCTTT. Translation: CASRLGGEVTEAFF. This sequence joins TRBV6-2 or TRBV6-3 and TRBJ1-1; D is possibly TRBD1 (5 bases). The CDR3 extends over 14 amino acids. CDR1 and CDR2 from the germline V gene are MNHEY and SVGEGT. Trimming took 6 bases from V and 4 from J, leaving 15 bases between them.

This clonotype was found many times. The chain employs TRBV6-2 or TRBV6-3 and TRBJ1-2; D call uncertain. The V gene lost 2 bases and the J gene lost 4 bases, with 11 bases spanning the gap. The CDR3 has 14 amino acids. Looked up from germline, CDR1 is MNHEY and CDR2 is SVGEGT. The CDR3 DNA is TGTGCCAGCAGTTACGGGTCAGCGGGCTATGGCTACACCTTC. Its protein product is CASSYGSAGYGYTF.

In this sample, this clonotype turned up many times. The chain couples TRBV29-1 to TRBJ2-7; 7 bases are shared with TRBD2. This CDR3 is built from 14 residues. V was pared by 7 bases and J by 4 bases, with 13 bases of the junction left unmatched. Germline CDR1 SQVTM, CDR2 ANQGSEA. The CDR3 here is CSAESGGGPYEQYF. The DNA of the CDR3 is TGCAGCGCCGAATCGGGGGGAGGGCCTTACGAGCAGTACTTC.